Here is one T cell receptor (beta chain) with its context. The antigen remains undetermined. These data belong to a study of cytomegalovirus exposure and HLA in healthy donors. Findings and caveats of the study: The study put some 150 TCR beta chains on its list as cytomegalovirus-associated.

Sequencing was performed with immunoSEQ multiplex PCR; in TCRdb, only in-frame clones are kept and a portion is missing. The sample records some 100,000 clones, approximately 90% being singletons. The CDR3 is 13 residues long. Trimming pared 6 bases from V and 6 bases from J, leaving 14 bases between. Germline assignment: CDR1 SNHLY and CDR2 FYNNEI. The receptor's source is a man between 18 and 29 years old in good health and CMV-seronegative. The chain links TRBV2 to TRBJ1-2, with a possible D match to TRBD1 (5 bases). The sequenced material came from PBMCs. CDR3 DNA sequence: TGTGCCAGCAGGGGTCAAGGGGTTAATGGCTACACCTTC. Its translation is CASRGQGVNGYTF.